This TCR beta chain was obtained from a study of CXCR3-negative and CXCR3-positive naive CD8 T cells. Across the whole study: The libraries yielded about 135 million TRB reads, about 1.5 +/- 0.3 million each.

Triplicate sorts, approximately 300,000 cells apiece, were made for each CD8+ T cell subset. The CD45RO-CCR7+CD27+CD95- phenotype denoted naive CD8+ T cells. The CDR3 loop spans 14 amino acids. Germline CDR1 and CDR2: DFQATT and SNEGSKA (reference sequence). The TRB libraries of cDNA were built by UMI-labeled 5' RACE. Using the 5' RACE reads, TCRdb records one entry per CDR3 protein without DNA. Its clone listing holds 46,000 or so distinct CDR3 sequences. The V call is TRBV20-1, the J call TRBJ1-1. This clonotype was obtained from a human donor in good health. Some clones in this sample may be carry-over from other donors' samples. The sample was naive CXCR3- CD8+ T cells from blood. Indicated subset: CD45RO-CCR7+CD27+CD95- naive CD8+ T cells lacking CXCR3 (TNR3-). CDR3 sequence reads: CSAIPAQPVTEAFF.